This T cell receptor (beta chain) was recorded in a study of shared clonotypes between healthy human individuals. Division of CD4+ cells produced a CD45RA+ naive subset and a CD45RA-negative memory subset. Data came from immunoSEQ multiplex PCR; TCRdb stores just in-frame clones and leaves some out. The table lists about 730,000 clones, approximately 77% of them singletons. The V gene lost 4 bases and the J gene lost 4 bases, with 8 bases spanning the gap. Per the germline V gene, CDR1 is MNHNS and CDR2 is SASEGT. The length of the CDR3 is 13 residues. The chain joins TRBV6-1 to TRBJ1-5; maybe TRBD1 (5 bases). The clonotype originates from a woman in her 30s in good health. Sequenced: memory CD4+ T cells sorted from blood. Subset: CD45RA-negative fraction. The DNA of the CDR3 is TGTGCCAGCAGTGCGGGGGTTAATCAGCCCCAGCATTTT. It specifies CASSAGVNQPQHF.